This record looks at one T cell receptor (beta chain) sequence and its context. Other DNA sequences in the same sample also yield this CDR3. The sample comes from a study of blood T cell repertoires in COVID-19. Across the study: Collection of acute and convalescent COVID-19 samples took place in the United States, Italy and Spain. The cDNA or gDNA used as material had been derived from T cells, B-cell-depleted T cells, or PBMCs.

Original processing notes: Amplification of reference gene primers provided the estimated nucleated cell counts. The data were produced by immunoSEQ multiplex PCR, yet TCRdb's version contains in-frame clones alone and is incomplete. V and J calls and clone size follow that table, whereas D and trimming were derived from the DNA. The sample holds over 200,000 clones, more than 70% seen once. The CDR3 contains 15 residues. V was clipped by 2 bases and J by 0 bases; unmatched bases: 4. Germline CDR1 and CDR2: SGDLS and YYNGEE. This TCR was recovered from a woman aged 45-59 years with acute or convalescent COVID-19. The genes are TRBV9 and TRBJ2-7; 8 nucleotides align to TRBD1. Sequenced: peripheral blood. CDR3 sequence (DNA): TGTGCCAGCAGCGTTGGCGGACAGGGCTCCTACGAGCAGTACTTC. Amino acids: CASSVGGQGSYEQYF.